This TCR beta chain comes out of a study of Ad26.COV2.S vaccination and SARS-CoV-2 variants. Described treatment: 15 to 20 received Ad26.COV2.S at low or high dose, single or two shots; about 5 received placebo; per-sample allocation not given. Material that was analyzed had been drawn on day 63 after the first vaccine or placebo injection. CDR3 length: 16 residues. CDR1 is LGHNA and CDR2 is YNFKEQ in the germline V gene. V was clipped by 0 bases and J by 8 bases, with 16 bases between them. Data came from immunoSEQ multiplex PCR; TCRdb stores just in-frame clones and leaves some out. The repertoire holds roughly 510,000 clones, with roughly nine tenths as singletons.

The chain joins TRBV4-2 to TRBJ1-4, with D perhaps TRBD1 (6 bases). The specimen was peripheral blood, collected in a trial of Ad26.COV2.S vaccine versus placebo. This TCR was recovered from a person aged 18-60 years who received the Ad26.COV2.S COVID-19 vaccine or a placebo. The CDR3 region has the DNA TGTGCCAGCAGCCAAGATCCTGTCGGGGGCTTCGAAAAACTGTTTTTT. Amino acid sequence: CASSQDPVGGFEKLFF.